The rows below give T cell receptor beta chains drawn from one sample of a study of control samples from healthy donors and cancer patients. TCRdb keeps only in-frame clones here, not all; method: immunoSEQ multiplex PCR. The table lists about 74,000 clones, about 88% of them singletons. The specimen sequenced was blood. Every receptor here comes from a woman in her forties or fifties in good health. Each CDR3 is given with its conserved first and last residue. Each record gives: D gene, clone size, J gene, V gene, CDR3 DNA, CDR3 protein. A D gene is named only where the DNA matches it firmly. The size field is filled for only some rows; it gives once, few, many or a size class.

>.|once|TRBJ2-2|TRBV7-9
TGTGCCAGCAGCCCTAGGGGAGGCACCGGGGAGCTGTTTTTT
CASSPRGGTGELFF
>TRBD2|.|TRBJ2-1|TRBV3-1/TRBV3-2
TGTGCCAGCAGCCGTTATCTGACTAGCGGGGCCCCTAATGAGCAGTTCTTC
CASSRYLTSGAPNEQFF
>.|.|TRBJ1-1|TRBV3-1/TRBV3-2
TGTGCCAGCAGCCTAAATCCTGGCAGGGGGAACACTGAAGCTTTCTTT
CASSLNPGRGNTEAFF
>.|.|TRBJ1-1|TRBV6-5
TGTGCCAGCAGTTACTCGAGAAGGGGGGACACTGAAGCTTTCTTT
CASSYSRRGDTEAFF
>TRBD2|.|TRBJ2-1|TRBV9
TGTGCCAGCAGCGTAGCAGCGGGGGGCAAAAATGAGCAGTTCTTC
CASSVAAGGKNEQFF
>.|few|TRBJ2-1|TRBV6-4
TGTGCCAGCAGTGCAAGGGGTGATGAGCAGTTCTTC
CASSARGDEQFF
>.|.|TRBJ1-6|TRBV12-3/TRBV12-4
TGTGCCAGCAGTTGGCAGGGCAATTCACCCCTCCACTTT
CASSWQGNSPLHF
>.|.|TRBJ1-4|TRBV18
TGTGCCAGCTCAGGGGATCGTAATAATGAAAAACTGTTTTTT
CASSGDRNNEKLFF
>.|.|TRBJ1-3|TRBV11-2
TGTGCCAGCAGCTTAACAACCTGGACAGCCTCTGGAAACACCATATATTTT
CASSLTTWTASGNTIYF
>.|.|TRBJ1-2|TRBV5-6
TGTGCCAGCAGCTTGGGACAGGATTATGGCTACACCTTC
CASSLGQDYGYTF
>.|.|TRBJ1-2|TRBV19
TGTGCCAGTAGTATACCCCCCGGGGCTATGGGCTACACCTTC
CASSIPPGAMGYTF
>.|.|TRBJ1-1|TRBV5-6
TGTGCCAGCAGCGAACAGCGCACTCAGCCGAACACTGAAGCTTTCTTT
CASSEQRTQPNTEAFF
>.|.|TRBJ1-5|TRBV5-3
TGTGCCAGAAGCTTGGCTGCGTCAGGGTTCAATCAGCCCCAGCATTTT
CARSLAASGFNQPQHF
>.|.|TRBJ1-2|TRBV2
TGTGCCAGCTCCGGGGGGGGTACCTATGGCTACACCTTC
CASSGGGTYGYTF
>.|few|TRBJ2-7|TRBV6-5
TGTGCCAGCAGGGGACTGTCATCCTACGAGCAGTACTTC
CASRGLSSYEQYF
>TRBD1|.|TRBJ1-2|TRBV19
TGTGCCAGTAGTACTTTTCAGGGGGTTGGCGGCTACACCTTC
CASSTFQGVGGYTF
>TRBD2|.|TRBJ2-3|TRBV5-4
TGTGCCAGCAGCTTGGGCACTAGCGGTTTCACAGATACGCAGTATTTT
CASSLGTSGFTDTQYF
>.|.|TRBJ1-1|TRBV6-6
TGTGCCAGCAGAGGGGTGGGAACTGAAGCTTTCTTT
CASRGVGTEAFF
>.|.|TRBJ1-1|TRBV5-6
TGTGCCAGCAGCAAACCGAGAACGACAGGATCGAACACTGAAGCTTTCTTT
CASSKPRTTGSNTEAFF
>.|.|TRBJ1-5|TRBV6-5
TGTGCCAGCGTTGGGACGCTCTTTAATCAGCCCCAGCATTTT
CASVGTLFNQPQHF
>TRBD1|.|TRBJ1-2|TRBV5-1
TGCGCCAGCAGCTTATCCGGGACAGGGGATGGCTACACCTTC
CASSLSGTGDGYTF
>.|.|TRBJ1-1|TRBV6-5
TGTGCCAGCAGAGCGACAGAGCGGAACACTGAAGCTTTCTTT
CASRATERNTEAFF
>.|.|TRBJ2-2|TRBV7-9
TGTGCCAGCAGCTTATCGGTCGGTTCGCGCCGGGAGCTGTTTTTT
CASSLSVGSRRELFF
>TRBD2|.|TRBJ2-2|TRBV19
TGTGCCAGTAGTGGGGGACTAGCGGGTGCCGGGGAGCTGTTTTTT
CASSGGLAGAGELFF
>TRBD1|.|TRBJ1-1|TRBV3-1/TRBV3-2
TGTGCCAGCAGCCTTACAGGGGACACTGAAGCTTTCTTT
CASSLTGDTEAFF
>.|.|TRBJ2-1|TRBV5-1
TGCGCCAGCAGCTTGGTGGGGGCTAATGAGCAGTTCTTC
CASSLVGANEQFF
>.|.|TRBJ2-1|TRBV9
TGTGCCAGCAGCGACGGGGTAAGCCCCTACAATGAGCAGTTCTTC
CASSDGVSPYNEQFF
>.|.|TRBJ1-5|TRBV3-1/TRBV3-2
TGTGCCAGCAGCCAGAGGGGTGTACAGCCCCAGCATTTT
CASSQRGVQPQHF
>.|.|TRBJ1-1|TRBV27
TGTGCCAGCAGTACACAACAGTTGCGGGACACTGAAGCTTTCTTT
CASSTQQLRDTEAFF
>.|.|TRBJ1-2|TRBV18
TGTGCCAGCTCACCAACTGGAGATGGACTTAACTATGGCTACACCTTC
CASSPTGDGLNYGYTF
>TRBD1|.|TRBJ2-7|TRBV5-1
TGCGCCAGCAGGCCGGGGACAGGGATATACGAGCAGTACTTC
CASRPGTGIYEQYF
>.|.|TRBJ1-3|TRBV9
TGTGCCAGCAGCGCGACAGGTTCAAACACCATATATTTT
CASSATGSNTIYF
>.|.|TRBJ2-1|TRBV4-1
TGCGCCAGCAGCCAAGGCGTGGGGGGCAACAATGAGCAGTTCTTC
CASSQGVGGNNEQFF
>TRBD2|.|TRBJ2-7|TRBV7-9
TGTGCCAGCAGCGAAACGACTAGCGGAGCCTCCTACGAGCAGTACTTC
CASSETTSGASYEQYF
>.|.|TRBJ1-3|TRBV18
TGTGCCAGCTCAGGAGTCAGTGGGGGAAACACCATATATTTT
CASSGVSGGNTIYF
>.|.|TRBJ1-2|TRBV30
TGTGCCTGGACCAGGAAACTTTCAAGCGAGGGCTACACCTTC
CAWTRKLSSEGYTF
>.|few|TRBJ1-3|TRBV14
TGTGCCAGCAGCCAACATGGGGCTTACACCATATATTTT
CASSQHGAYTIYF
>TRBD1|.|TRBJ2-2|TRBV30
TGTGCCTGGAGATCGGGGACAGGGTATGACGGGGAGCTGTTTTTT
CAWRSGTGYDGELFF
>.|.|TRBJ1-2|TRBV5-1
TGCGCCAGCCGCCCACAACTTGGGAGGGTGGATGGCTACACCTTC
CASRPQLGRVDGYTF
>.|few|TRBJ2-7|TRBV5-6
TGTGCCAGCAGCTTGGAGGCAACAGGGATCTCCTACGAGCAGTACTTC
CASSLEATGISYEQYF
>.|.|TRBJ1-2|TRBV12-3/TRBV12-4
TGTGCCAGCAGTTTAGACAGGCGGGGAGGCTACACCTTC
CASSLDRRGGYTF
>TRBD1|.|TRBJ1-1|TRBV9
TGTGCCAGCAGCGTAGGTGGGGACAGGTGGGTCACTGAAGCTTTCTTT
CASSVGGDRWVTEAFF
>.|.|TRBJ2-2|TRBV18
TGTGCCAGCTCCTATGGACCGAGCGCCGGGGAGCTGTTTTTT
CASSYGPSAGELFF
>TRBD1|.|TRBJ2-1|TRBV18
TGTGCCAGCTCACCACCGGTGACAGGGGGCAATGAGCAGTTCTTC
CASSPPVTGGNEQFF
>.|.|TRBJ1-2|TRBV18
TGTGCCAGCTCACCAAGAAACGAGGGGTATGGCTACACCTTC
CASSPRNEGYGYTF
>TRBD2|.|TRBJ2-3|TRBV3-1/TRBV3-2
TGTGCCAGCAGGAAACTAGCGGGGAGCACAGATACGCAGTATTTT
CASRKLAGSTDTQYF
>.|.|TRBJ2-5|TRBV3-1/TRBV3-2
TGTGCCAGCAGCCGGCCGGGACTCCAACAAGAGACCCAGTACTTC
CASSRPGLQQETQYF
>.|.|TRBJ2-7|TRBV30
TGTGCCTGGAGTCACTCTAGCCGCCTCTACGAGCAGTACTTC
CAWSHSSRLYEQYF
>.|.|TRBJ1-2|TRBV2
TGTGCCAGCAGTGTAGAGAACAACTATGGCTACACCTTC
CASSVENNYGYTF
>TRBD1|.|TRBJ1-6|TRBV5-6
TGTGCCAGCAGCTTACGACGGACAGGGGGGGACTCACCCCTCCACTTT
CASSLRRTGGDSPLHF
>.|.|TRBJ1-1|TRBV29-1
TGCAGCGTGGGGGGACAGAACACTGAAGCTTTCTTT
CSVGGQNTEAFF